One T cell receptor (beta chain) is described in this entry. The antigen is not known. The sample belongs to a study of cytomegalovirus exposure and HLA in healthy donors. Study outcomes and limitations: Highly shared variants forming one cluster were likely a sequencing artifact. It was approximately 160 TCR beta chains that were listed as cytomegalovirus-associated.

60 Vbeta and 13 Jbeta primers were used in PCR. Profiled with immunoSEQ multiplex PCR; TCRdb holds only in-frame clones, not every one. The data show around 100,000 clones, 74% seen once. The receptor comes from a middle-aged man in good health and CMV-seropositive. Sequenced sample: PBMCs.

The CDR3 nucleotides are TGTGCCAGCAGTTACTCACAGGGGGCCGCTGAAGCTTTCTTT. Its protein product is CASSYSQGAAEAFF. The chain recombines TRBV6-5 with TRBJ1-1, with TRBD1 matching 9 bases. After removal of 0 bases from V and 6 bases from J, the junction contained 2 bases not matched to a gene. The CDR3 totals 14 residues. Germline CDR1 is MNHEY and CDR2 is SVGAGI.